This record covers a single T cell receptor beta chain. The sample belongs to a study of breast tumors, draining lymph nodes, adjacent tissues. TCRdb independently ran MiXCR on the multiplex PCR reads; one entry per CDR3 protein. This table has about 170,000 distinct CDR3 sequences, around a third appearing once. V was pared by 3 bases and J by 5 bases, with 10 bases between. Germline-derived CDR1 and CDR2 are SGHAT and FQNNGV. CDR3 length: 13 amino acids. Breast cancer patients provided tissue from their axillary draining lymph nodes. The gene calls are TRBV11-2 and TRBJ1-1, with D uncertain. Sequenced: axillary lymph node tissue. The sequence derives from a female donor with breast cancer. Some clones in this sample may be carry-over from other donors' samples. The CDR3 nucleotides are TGTGCCAGCAGCTTTGTGAAGAATACTGAAGCTTTCTTT. Residues: CASSFVKNTEAFF. Drawing the rest from reference TRBV11-2 and TRBJ1-1, the complete variable domain is EAGVAQSPRYKIIEKRQSVAFWCNPISGHATLYWYQQILGQGPKLLIQFQNNGVVDDSQLPKDRFSAERLKGVDSTLKIQPAKLEDSAVYLCASSFVKNTEAFFGQGTRLTVV.